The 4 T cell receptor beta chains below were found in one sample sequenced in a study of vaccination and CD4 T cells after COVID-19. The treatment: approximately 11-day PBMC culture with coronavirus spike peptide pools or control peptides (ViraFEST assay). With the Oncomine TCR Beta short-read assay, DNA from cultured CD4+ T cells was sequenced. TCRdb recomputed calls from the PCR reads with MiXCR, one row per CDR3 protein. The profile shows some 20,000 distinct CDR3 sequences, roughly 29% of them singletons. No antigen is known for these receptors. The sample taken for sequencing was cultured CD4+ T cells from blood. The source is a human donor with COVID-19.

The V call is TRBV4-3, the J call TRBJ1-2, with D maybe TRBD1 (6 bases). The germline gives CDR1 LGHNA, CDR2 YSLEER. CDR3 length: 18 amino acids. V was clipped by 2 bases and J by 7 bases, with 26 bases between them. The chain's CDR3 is CASSQHPSPRGGVAGYTF. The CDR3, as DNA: TGCGCCAGCAGCCAACACCCCAGTCCGAGGGGGGGAGTAGCTGGCTACACCTTC.

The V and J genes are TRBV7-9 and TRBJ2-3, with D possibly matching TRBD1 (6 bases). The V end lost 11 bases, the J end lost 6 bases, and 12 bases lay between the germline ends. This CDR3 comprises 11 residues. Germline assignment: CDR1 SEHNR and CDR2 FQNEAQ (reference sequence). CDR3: CASGQTDTQYF. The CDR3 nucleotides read TGTGCCTCCGGACAGACCGATACGCAGTATTTT.

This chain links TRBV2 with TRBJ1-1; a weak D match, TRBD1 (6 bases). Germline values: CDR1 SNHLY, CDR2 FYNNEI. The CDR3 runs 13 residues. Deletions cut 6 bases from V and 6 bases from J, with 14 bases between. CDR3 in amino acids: CASSTTGYAEAFF. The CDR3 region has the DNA TGTGCCAGCAGCACAACAGGGTACGCTGAAGCTTTCTTT.

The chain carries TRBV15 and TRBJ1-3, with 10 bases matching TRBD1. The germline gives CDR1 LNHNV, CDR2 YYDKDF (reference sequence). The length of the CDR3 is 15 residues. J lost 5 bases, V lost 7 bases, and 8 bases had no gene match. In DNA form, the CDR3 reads TGTGCCACCAAAGAGACAGGGGGCATCCGAAACACCATATATTTT. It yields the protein CATKETGGIRNTIYF.